These T cell receptor beta chains were read from a single sample in a study of blood T cell repertoires in COVID-19. Repertoires were generated with immunoSEQ multiplex PCR, while TCRdb's copy carries only in-frame clones and drops some. The data contain about 45,000 clones, 83% of them singletons. The sample consisted of peripheral blood. Receptors originate from a man at least 80 years old in a cohort sampled during active COVID-19. CDR3s include the opening cysteine and the closing phenylalanine or tryptophan. A D gene is named only where the DNA matches it firmly. Expanded clones are given a class, and other clones once, few, many or no size at all.

clone_size	v_call	d_call	j_call	cdr3_aa	cdr3_nt
NA	TRBV7-9	TRBD1	TRBJ2-3	CASSLTTGVGRTDTQYF	TGTGCCAGCAGCTTAACGACAGGGGTAGGACGGACAGATACGCAGTATTTT
NA	TRBV7-7	NA	TRBJ2-2	CASSRDPAGELFF	TGTGCTAGCAGCCGGGATCCGGCCGGGGAGCTGTTTTTT
few	TRBV7-9	TRBD1	TRBJ2-7	CATTRQGDSYEQYF	TGTGCCACGACCCGACAGGGGGACTCCTACGAGCAGTACTTC
few	TRBV2	NA	TRBJ1-4	CASSGGYREKLFF	TGTGCCAGCAGTGGCGGGTATCGTGAAAAACTGTTTTTT
NA	TRBV10-3	NA	TRBJ2-5	CAISVGGQETQYF	TGTGCCATCAGTGTGGGGGGCCAAGAGACCCAGTACTTC
NA	TRBV4-1	NA	TRBJ1-5	CASSQDPGNSDQPQHF	TGCGCCAGCAGCCAAGACCCGGGGAATTCCGATCAGCCCCAGCATTTT
NA	TRBV9	NA	TRBJ2-7	CASSVGGGTATYEQYF	TGTGCCAGCAGCGTAGGTGGGGGGACGGCGACCTACGAGCAGTACTTC
NA	TRBV9	TRBD1	TRBJ2-1	CASSVLGQGSSYNEQFF	TGTGCCAGCAGCGTACTGGGACAGGGAAGCTCCTACAATGAGCAGTTCTTC
NA	TRBV11-2	TRBD2	TRBJ2-7	CASSSERGGNYEQYF	TGTGCCAGCAGCTCGGAGCGGGGGGGTAACTACGAGCAGTACTTC
NA	TRBV7-9	TRBD1	TRBJ1-5	CASSRTGASSNQPQHF	TGTGCCAGCAGCCGGACAGGGGCTTCCAGCAATCAGCCCCAGCATTTT
NA	TRBV5-1	TRBD2	TRBJ2-7	CASSYLGLTGGKEQYF	TGCGCCAGCAGCTACCTCGGGTTGACGGGGGGGAAAGAGCAGTACTTC
NA	TRBV2	TRBD1	TRBJ2-7	CASSGDRVGNEQYF	TGTGCCAGCAGTGGGGACAGGGTCGGGAACGAGCAGTACTTC
NA	TRBV6-4	TRBD2	TRBJ2-3	CASSDVAGDGTDTQYF	TGTGCCAGCAGTGACGTAGCGGGGGACGGCACAGATACGCAGTATTTT
NA	TRBV27	NA	TRBJ1-2	CASSDSSRGYTF	TGTGCCAGCAGCGACAGCAGTCGGGGCTACACCTTC
NA	TRBV12-3/TRBV12-4	NA	TRBJ2-3	CASSLQRTDTQYF	TGTGCCAGCAGTTTACAGCGGACAGATACGCAGTATTTT
NA	TRBV7-2	TRBD2	TRBJ2-1	CASSLAYFGLAGNNEQFF	TGTGCCAGCAGCTTAGCTTACTTTGGACTAGCGGGGAACAATGAGCAGTTCTTC
NA	TRBV5-1	TRBD1	TRBJ1-1	CASRDRGQMNTEAFF	TGCGCCAGCAGGGACAGGGGGCAAATGAACACTGAAGCTTTCTTT
NA	TRBV10-3	NA	TRBJ1-2	CAISAGLRYGYTF	TGTGCCATCAGTGCAGGGTTGAGGTATGGCTACACCTTC
once	TRBV19	NA	TRBJ2-7	CASSIREAGSYEQYF	TGTGCCAGTAGTATTCGAGAGGCAGGGTCCTACGAGCAGTACTTC
NA	TRBV7-3	NA	TRBJ1-1	CASSLIHTANTEAFF	TGTGCCAGCAGCTTAATCCACACAGCAAACACTGAAGCTTTCTTT
NA	TRBV7-9	TRBD1	TRBJ1-5	CASSQGQFNSNQPQHF	TGTGCCAGCAGCCAGGGACAGTTCAATAGCAATCAGCCCCAGCATTTT
NA	TRBV19	NA	TRBJ1-2	CASKDGFGVGYTF	TGTGCCAGTAAAGACGGGTTCGGGGTTGGCTACACCTTC
NA	TRBV15	NA	TRBJ2-7	CATSRNLGQHYEQYF	TGTGCCACCAGCAGAAATTTGGGACAACACTACGAGCAGTACTTC
NA	TRBV7-2	NA	TRBJ1-5	CASSSPGGNQPQHF	TGTGCCAGCAGTAGTCCAGGTGGCAATCAGCCCCAGCATTTT
NA	TRBV6-1	TRBD1	TRBJ2-1	CASSGDRILSYNEQFF	TGTGCCAGCAGTGGGGACAGAATTCTTTCCTACAATGAGCAGTTCTTC
NA	TRBV7-8	NA	TRBJ2-3	CASSRWRDTQYF	TGTGCCAGCAGCCGATGGAGAGATACGCAGTATTTT
NA	TRBV5-1	TRBD1	TRBJ1-6	CASSPGQRNSPLHF	TGCGCCAGCAGCCCGGGACAGAGAAATTCACCCCTCCACTTT
NA	TRBV24-1	TRBD1	TRBJ2-5	CATSEGTGGRETQYF	TGTGCCACCAGTGAGGGGACAGGGGGCCGGGAGACCCAGTACTTC
NA	TRBV11-2	NA	TRBJ2-7	CASSHDNAYEQYF	TGTGCCAGCAGCCATGACAATGCCTACGAGCAGTACTTC
NA	TRBV5-1	NA	TRBJ2-3	CASSLGGGSTDTQYF	TGCGCCAGCAGCTTGGGAGGCGGGAGCACAGATACGCAGTATTTT
NA	TRBV20-1	NA	TRBJ1-2	CSAPANYGYTF	TGCAGTGCCCCAGCTAACTATGGCTACACCTTC
NA	TRBV24-1	NA	TRBJ2-1	CATSIGGRNNEQFF	TGTGCCACCAGTATCGGGGGGCGTAACAATGAGCAGTTCTTC
NA	TRBV6-5	NA	TRBJ2-7	CATTRDRAGPYEQYF	TGTGCCACTACCCGAGACAGGGCGGGGCCCTACGAGCAGTACTTC
NA	TRBV27	TRBD1	TRBJ1-3	CASSFKGGGNTIYF	TGTGCCAGCAGTTTTAAAGGGGGCGGAAACACCATATATTTT
NA	TRBV20-1	TRBD1	TRBJ2-7	CSASAGTGSYEQYF	TGCAGTGCTAGTGCCGGGACAGGATCCTACGAGCAGTACTTC
NA	TRBV7-2	TRBD1	TRBJ2-5	CASSNGQGETQYF	TGTGCCAGCAGCAACGGACAGGGGGAGACCCAGTACTTC
few	TRBV7-2	NA	TRBJ1-5	CASSLRRDQPQHF	TGTGCCAGCAGCTTACGGAGGGATCAGCCCCAGCATTTT
once	TRBV5-1	TRBD2	TRBJ2-5	CASSSGGGETQYF	TGCGCCAGCAGCTCGGGGGGAGGAGAGACCCAGTACTTC
few	TRBV5-6	NA	TRBJ1-1	CASSRTQGEAFF	TGTGCCAGCAGCCGCACCCAGGGGGAAGCTTTCTTT
NA	TRBV10-3	NA	TRBJ1-4	CAISVSVTGSPNEKLFF	TGTGCCATCAGTGTATCCGTCACGGGAAGCCCAAATGAAAAACTGTTTTTT
NA	TRBV28	NA	TRBJ2-3	CASRLRAWGTDTQYF	TGTGCCAGCCGCTTGCGGGCCTGGGGCACAGATACGCAGTATTTT
NA	TRBV15	TRBD1	TRBJ2-2	CATSTPLTGYTGELFF	TGTGCCACCAGCACCCCACTGACAGGGTACACCGGGGAGCTGTTTTTT
few	TRBV7-3	TRBD2	TRBJ2-2	CASSSQRGAGGELFF	TGTGCCAGCAGCTCCCAGCGGGGGGCTGGCGGGGAGCTGTTTTTT
once	TRBV29-1	TRBD1	TRBJ1-2	CSAGTGYNYGYTF	TGCAGCGCTGGGACAGGGTATAACTATGGCTACACCTTC
NA	TRBV5-1	TRBD2	TRBJ2-1	CASSLGSGRFSYNEQFF	TGCGCCAGCAGCTTGGGCAGCGGGAGGTTTTCCTACAATGAGCAGTTCTTC
NA	TRBV6-2/TRBV6-3	TRBD1	TRBJ1-2	CASSQQGNYGYTF	TGTGCCAGCAGTCAACAGGGGAACTATGGCTACACCTTC
NA	TRBV18	NA	TRBJ1-1	CASSPSGANTEAFF	TGTGCCAGCTCACCCAGCGGGGCGAACACTGAAGCTTTCTTT
NA	TRBV5-1	TRBD2	TRBJ2-2	CASSLFSGINTGELFF	TGCGCCAGCAGCTTGTTTAGCGGGATCAACACCGGGGAGCTGTTTTTT
few	TRBV11-2	TRBD2	TRBJ2-5	CASSLDQGLVEETQYF	TGTGCCAGCAGCTTAGATCAAGGACTAGTGGAAGAGACCCAGTACTTC
few	TRBV2	TRBD1	TRBJ1-1	CASTRQGALVTEAFF	TGTGCCAGCACCCGACAGGGGGCGCTGGTCACTGAAGCTTTCTTT
NA	TRBV3-1/TRBV3-2	TRBD1	TRBJ2-3	CASSRDRRTDTQYF	TGTGCCAGCAGCCGGGACAGACGCACAGATACGCAGTATTTT
NA	TRBV2	NA	TRBJ2-1	CASSALGGQDEQFF	TGTGCCAGCAGTGCTCTGGGGGGGCAGGATGAGCAGTTCTTC